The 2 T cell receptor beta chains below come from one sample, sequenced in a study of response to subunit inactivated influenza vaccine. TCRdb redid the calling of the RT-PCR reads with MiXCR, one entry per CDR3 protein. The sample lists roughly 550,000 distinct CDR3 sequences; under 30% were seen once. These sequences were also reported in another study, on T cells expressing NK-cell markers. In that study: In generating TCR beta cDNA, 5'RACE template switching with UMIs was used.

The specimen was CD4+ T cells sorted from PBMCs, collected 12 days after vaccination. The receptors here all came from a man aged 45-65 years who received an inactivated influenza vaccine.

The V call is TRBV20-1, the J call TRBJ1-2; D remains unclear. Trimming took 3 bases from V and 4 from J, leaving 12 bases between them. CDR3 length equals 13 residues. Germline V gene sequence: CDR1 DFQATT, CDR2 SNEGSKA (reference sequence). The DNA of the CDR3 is TGCAGTGCTAGGAGACAAGCCGTCTATGGCTACACCTTC. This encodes CSARRQAVYGYTF.

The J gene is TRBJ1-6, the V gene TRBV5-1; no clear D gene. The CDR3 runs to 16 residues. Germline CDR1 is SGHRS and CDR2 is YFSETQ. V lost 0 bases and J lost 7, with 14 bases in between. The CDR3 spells CASSLGTARLNSPLHF. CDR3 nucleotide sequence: TGCGCCAGCAGCTTGGGAACCGCGCGACTAAATTCACCCCTCCACTTT.